The entry below describes one TCR beta chain. The record originates from a study of CD8 T cells in Susac syndrome. Reverse transcription of about 0.45 to 1 ug RNA was performed with random hexamers. With immunoSEQ multiplex PCR, TCR beta CDR3 was amplified across 54 Vbeta and 13 Jbeta. TCRdb called the immunoSEQ multiplex PCR reads again in MiXCR, with one record for every CDR3 protein. The data contain roughly 200,000 distinct CDR3 sequences, 85% to 95% of them singletons. The CDR3 is made up of 15 amino acids. Trimming removed 5 bases at V and 6 bases at J, with 21 bases between. The germline gives CDR1 DFQATT, CDR2 SNEGSKA (reference sequence).

The TCR comes from a human donor in good health. J is TRBJ2-3 and V is TRBV20-1, with TRBD2 as a possible D gene (6 bases). Sequenced sample: CD4+ T cells from PBMCs. CDR3 DNA sequence: TGCAGTGCTGAACTTAGCGGCCACGAAGGGGATACGCAGTATTTT. It codes for CSAELSGHEGDTQYF.